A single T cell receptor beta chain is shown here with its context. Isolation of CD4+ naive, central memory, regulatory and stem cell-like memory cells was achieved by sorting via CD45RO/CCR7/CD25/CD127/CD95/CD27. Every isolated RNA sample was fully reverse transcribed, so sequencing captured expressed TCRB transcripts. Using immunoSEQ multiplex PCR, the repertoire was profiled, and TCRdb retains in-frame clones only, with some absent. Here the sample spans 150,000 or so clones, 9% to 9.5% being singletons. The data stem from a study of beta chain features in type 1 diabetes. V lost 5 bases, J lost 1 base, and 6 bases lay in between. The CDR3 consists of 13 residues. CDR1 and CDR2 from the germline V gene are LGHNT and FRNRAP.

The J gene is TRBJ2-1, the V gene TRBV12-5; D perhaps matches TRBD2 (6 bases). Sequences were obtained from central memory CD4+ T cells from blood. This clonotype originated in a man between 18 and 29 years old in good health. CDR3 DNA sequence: TGTGCTAGTGGTAGCGGGTCCTACAATGAGCAGTTCTTC. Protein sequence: CASGSGSYNEQFF.